The following is a T cell receptor beta chain sequence with its context. Its antigen is undetermined. These data come from a study of cytotoxic CD8 clonotypes in ibrutinib-treated CLL. Study as a whole: IGHV unmutated about 17; relapsed/refractory 11; treatment-naive around 14. The response samples were taken once patients had been treated for a median of around eleven months, range 6 to 36.

The study, taken as a whole, reports: Sustained-remission and progressing patients diverged in sampling times.

This CDR3 has 14 amino acids. Trimming pared 2 bases from V and 7 bases from J, leaving 14 bases between. The germline CDR1 and CDR2 sequences are KGHSH and LQKENI. The protocol was immunoSEQ multiplex PCR, while the TCRdb copy is restricted to in-frame clones and leaves out a portion. The sample has over 250,000 clones, more than 70% seen once. The chain has TRBV18 and TRBJ2-5; possibly TRBD1 for D (6 bases). This TCR derives from a human donor with chronic lymphocytic leukemia. The sample here was PBMCs, taken at disease progression, from a patient treated with ibrutinib. This CDR3 is CASSPAAGVGTQYF. The CDR3 bases are TGTGCCAGCTCACCAGCCGCAGGGGTCGGGACCCAGTACTTC.